This record covers a single T cell receptor (beta chain). Original handling: From reference gene primer amplification, estimates of nucleated cell counts were derived. Clones were read by immunoSEQ multiplex PCR, and TCRdb kept only the in-frame ones, dropping some. V and J calls and clone size are copied from that table; D and trimming were computed from the DNA. Of about 210,000 clones listed, about 83% are singletons. This specimen comes from a study of blood T cell repertoires in COVID-19. As for the study in general: Whether acute or convalescent, the COVID-19 samples came from the United States, Italy and Spain. Sources were T cells, B-cell-depleted T cells, or PBMCs; the material itself was cDNA or gDNA.

Germline-derived CDR1 and CDR2 are LGHDT and YNNKEL (reference sequence). This CDR3 is 23 amino acids long. The V segment lost 0 bases and the J segment 5 bases; nucleotides outside the gene matches: 23. Input material: peripheral blood. The chain combines TRBV3-1 (or the pseudogene TRBV3-2) with TRBJ2-5; 14 bases fit TRBD2. The sequence came from a woman aged 45-65 years with acute or convalescent COVID-19. CDR3 nucleotides: TGTGCCAGCAGCCAAGATGTCGGATCCCGAATTCCGGGACTAGCGGGAGACTGGGAGACCCAGTACTTC. Amino acid sequence: CASSQDVGSRIPGLAGDWETQYF.